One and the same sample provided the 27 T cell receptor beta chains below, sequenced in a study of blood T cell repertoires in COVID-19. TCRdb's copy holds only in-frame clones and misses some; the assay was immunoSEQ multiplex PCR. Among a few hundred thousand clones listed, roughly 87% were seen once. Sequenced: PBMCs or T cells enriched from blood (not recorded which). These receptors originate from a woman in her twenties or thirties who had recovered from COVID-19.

CDR3 sequence (DNA): TGCAGCGTTGAAGGCGGTAGCGGGGCCCGCTCCTACAATGAGCAGTTCTTC. It codes for CSVEGGSGARSYNEQFF. The genes are TRBV29-1 and TRBJ2-1, with 8 nucleotides matching TRBD2. Germline V CDR1 and CDR2: SQVTM, ANQGSEA. Trimming removed 1 base from V and 0 bases from J; junction bases left unmatched: 8. This CDR3 contains 17 residues.

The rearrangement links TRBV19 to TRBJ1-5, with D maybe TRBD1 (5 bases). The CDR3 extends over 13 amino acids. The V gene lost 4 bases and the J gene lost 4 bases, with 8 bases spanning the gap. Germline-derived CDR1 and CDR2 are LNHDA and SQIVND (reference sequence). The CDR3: CASSTGNNQPQHF. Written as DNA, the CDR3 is TGTGCCAGTAGTACAGGGAATAATCAGCCCCAGCATTTT.

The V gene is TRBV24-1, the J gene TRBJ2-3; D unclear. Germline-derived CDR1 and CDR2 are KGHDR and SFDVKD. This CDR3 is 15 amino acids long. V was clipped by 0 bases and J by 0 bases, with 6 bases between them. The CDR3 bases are TGTGCCACCAGTGATTTGCCCGGGAGCACAGATACGCAGTATTTT. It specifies CATSDLPGSTDTQYF.

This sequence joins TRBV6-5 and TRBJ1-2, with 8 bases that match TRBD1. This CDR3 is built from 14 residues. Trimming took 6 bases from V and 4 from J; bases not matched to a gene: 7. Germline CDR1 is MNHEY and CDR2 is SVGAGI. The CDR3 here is CASRKTGGSYGYTF. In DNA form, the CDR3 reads TGTGCCAGCAGGAAAACAGGGGGGAGCTATGGCTACACCTTC.

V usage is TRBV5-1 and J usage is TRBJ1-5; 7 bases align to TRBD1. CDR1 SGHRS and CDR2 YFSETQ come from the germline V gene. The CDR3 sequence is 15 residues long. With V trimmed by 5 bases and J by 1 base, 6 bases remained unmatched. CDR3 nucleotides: TGCGCCAGCAGGCTTACAGGGGAAAGCAATCAGCCCCAGCATTTT. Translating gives CASRLTGESNQPQHF.

The DNA for the CDR3 is TGTGCCAGCTCACCAAATCTAGCGGGAGGAGGGGATACGCAGTATTTT. It codes for CASSPNLAGGGDTQYF. The chain joins TRBV18 to TRBJ2-3, with 11 bases aligning to TRBD2. J lost 6 bases, V lost 2 bases, and 7 bases had no gene match. The CDR3 contains 16 residues. The germline gives CDR1 KGHSH, CDR2 LQKENI.

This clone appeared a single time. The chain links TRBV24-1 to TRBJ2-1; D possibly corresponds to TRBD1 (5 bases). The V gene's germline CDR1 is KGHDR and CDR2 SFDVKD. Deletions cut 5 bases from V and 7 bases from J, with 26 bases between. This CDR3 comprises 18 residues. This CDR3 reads CATSVGQGLSALGNEQFF. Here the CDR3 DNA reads TGTGCCACCAGTGTTGGGCAGGGTCTTTCGGCCTTGGGGAATGAGCAGTTCTTC.

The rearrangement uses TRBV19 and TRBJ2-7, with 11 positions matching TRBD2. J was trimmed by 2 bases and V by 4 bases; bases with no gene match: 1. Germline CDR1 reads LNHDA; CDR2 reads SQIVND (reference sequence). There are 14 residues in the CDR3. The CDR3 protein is CASSKGLAAYEQYF. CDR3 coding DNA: TGTGCCAGTAGTAAGGGACTAGCGGCCTACGAGCAGTACTTC. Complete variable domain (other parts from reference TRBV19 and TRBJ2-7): DGGITQSPKYLFRKEGQNVTLSCEQNLNHDAMYWYRQDPGQGLRLIYYSQIVNDFQKGDIAEGYSVSREKKESFPLTVTSAQKNPTAFYLCASSKGLAAYEQYFGPGTRLTVT.

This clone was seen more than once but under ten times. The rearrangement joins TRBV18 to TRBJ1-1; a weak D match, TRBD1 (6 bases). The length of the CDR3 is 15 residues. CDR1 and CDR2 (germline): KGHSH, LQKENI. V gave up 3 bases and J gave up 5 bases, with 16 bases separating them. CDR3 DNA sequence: TGTGCCAGCTCACCCCCACTGGCCAGGGGAACTGAAGCTTTCTTT. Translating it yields CASSPPLARGTEAFF.

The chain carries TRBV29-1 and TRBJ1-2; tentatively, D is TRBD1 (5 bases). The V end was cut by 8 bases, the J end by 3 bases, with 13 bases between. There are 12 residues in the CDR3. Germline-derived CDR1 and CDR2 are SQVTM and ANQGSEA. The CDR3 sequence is CSFQGFDYGYTF. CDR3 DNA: TGCAGCTTTCAGGGTTTCGACTATGGCTACACCTTC.

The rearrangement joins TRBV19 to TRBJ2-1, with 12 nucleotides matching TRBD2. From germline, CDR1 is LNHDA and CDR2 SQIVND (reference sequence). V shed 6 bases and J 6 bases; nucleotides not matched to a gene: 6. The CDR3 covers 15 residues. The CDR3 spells CASRATSGSFNEQFF. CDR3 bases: TGTGCCAGTAGGGCGACTAGCGGGAGTTTCAATGAGCAGTTCTTC.

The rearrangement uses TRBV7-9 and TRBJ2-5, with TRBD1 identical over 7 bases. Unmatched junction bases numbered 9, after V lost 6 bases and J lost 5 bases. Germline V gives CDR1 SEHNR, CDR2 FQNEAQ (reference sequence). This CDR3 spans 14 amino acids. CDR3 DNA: TGTGCCAGCAGTTTTTCGACAGGGTTGGAGACCCAGTACTTC. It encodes CASSFSTGLETQYF. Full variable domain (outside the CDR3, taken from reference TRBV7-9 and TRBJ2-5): DTGVSQNPRHKITKRGQNVTFRCDPISEHNRLYWYRQTLGQGPEFLTYFQNEAQLEKSRLLSDRFSAERPKGSFSTLEIQRTEQGDSAMYLCASSFSTGLETQYFGPGTRLLVL.

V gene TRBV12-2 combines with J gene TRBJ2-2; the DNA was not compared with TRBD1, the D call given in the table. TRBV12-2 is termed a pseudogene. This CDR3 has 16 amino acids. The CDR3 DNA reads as TGTGCAAGTCGCTTACCCCGGACAGCCGACACCGGGGAGCTGTTTTTT. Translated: CASRLPRTADTGELFF.

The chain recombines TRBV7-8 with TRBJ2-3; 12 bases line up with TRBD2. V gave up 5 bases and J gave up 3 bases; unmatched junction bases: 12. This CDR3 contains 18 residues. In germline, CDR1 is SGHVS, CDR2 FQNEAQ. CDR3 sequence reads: CASSAPSGGAQWTDTQYF. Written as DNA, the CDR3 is TGTGCCAGCAGCGCACCTAGCGGGGGGGCCCAATGGACAGATACGCAGTATTTT.

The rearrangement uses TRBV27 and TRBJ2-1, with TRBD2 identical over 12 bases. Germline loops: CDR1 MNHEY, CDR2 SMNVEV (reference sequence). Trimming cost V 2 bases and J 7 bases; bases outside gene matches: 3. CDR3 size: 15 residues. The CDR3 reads CASSLTSGGWNEQFF. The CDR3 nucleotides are TGTGCCAGCAGTTTAACTAGCGGGGGGTGGAATGAGCAGTTCTTC.

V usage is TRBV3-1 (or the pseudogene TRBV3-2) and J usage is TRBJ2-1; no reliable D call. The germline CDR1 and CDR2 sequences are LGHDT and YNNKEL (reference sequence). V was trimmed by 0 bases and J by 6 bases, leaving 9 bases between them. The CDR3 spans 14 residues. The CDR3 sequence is CASSQEAASNEQFF. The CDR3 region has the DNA TGTGCCAGCAGCCAAGAGGCTGCATCCAATGAGCAGTTCTTC.

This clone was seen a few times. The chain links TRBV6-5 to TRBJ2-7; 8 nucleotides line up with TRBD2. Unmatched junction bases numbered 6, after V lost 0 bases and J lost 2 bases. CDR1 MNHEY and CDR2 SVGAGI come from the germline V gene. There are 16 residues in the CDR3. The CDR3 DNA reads TGTGCCAGCAGTTACTCGGTAACTAGCGGAACCTACGAGCAGTACTTC. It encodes CASSYSVTSGTYEQYF.

DNA for the CDR3: TGTGCCAGCAGTGAAGTACTACATTCCACCGGGGAGCTGTTTTTT. This codes for CASSEVLHSTGELFF. V is TRBV2 and J is TRBJ2-2; D gene uncertain. CDR1 SNHLY and CDR2 FYNNEI come from the germline V gene. Trimming removed 1 base at V and 4 bases at J, with 10 bases between. The CDR3 loop spans 15 amino acids.

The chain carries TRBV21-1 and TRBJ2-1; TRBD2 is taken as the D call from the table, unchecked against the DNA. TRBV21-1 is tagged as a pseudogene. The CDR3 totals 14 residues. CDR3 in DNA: TGTGCCAGCAGCACCCGACTACCGCCATGGGAGCAGTTCTTC. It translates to CASSTRLPPWEQFF.

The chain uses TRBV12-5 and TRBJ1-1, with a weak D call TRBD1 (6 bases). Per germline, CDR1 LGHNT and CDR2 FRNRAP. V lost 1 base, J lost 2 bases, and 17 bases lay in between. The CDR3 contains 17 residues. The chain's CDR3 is CASGLAQGWQFNTEAFF. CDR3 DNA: TGTGCTAGTGGTTTGGCGCAGGGGTGGCAGTTTAACACTGAAGCTTTCTTT.

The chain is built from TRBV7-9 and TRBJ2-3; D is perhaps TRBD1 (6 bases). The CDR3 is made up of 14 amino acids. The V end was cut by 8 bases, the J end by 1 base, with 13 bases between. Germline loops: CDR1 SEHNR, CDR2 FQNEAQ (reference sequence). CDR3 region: CASRRAGGTDTQYF. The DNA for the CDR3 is TGTGCCAGCCGCAGGGCAGGGGGCACAGATACGCAGTATTTT.

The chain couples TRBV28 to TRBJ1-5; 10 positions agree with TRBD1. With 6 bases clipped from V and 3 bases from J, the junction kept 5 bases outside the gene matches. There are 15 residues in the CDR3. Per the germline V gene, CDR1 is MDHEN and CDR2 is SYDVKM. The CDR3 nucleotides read TGTGCCAGCAGGACCGGGACAGGGGCCAATCAGCCCCAGCATTTT. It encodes CASRTGTGANQPQHF. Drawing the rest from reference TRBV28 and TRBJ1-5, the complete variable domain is DVKVTQSSRYLVKRTGEKVFLECVQDMDHENMFWYRQDPGLGLRLIYFSYDVKMKEKGDIPEGYSVSREKKERFSLILESASTNQTSMYLCASRTGTGANQPQHFGDGTRLSIL.

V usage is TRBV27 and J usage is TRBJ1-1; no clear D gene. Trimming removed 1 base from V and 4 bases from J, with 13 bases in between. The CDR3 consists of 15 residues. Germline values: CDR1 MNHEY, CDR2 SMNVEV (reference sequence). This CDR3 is CASSLYGSASTEAFF. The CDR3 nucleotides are TGTGCCAGCAGTTTATACGGGAGCGCGAGCACTGAAGCTTTCTTT.

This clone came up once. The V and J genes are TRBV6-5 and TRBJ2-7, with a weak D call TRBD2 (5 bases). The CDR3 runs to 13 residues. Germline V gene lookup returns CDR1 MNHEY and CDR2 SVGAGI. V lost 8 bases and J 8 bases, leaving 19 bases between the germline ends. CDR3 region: CASGGMRVRQQYF. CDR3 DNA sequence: TGTGCCAGCGGAGGAATGCGGGTTAGGCAGCAGTACTTC.

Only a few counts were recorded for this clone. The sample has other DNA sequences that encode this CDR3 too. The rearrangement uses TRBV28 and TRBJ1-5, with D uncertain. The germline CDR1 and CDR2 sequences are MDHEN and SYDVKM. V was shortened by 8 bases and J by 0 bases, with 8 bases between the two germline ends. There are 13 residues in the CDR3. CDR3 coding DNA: TGTGCCAGCTCCTTTTATAGCAATCAGCCCCAGCATTTT. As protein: CASSFYSNQPQHF. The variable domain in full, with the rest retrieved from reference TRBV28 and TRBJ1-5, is DVKVTQSSRYLVKRTGEKVFLECVQDMDHENMFWYRQDPGLGLRLIYFSYDVKMKEKGDIPEGYSVSREKKERFSLILESASTNQTSMYLCASSFYSNQPQHFGDGTRLSIL.

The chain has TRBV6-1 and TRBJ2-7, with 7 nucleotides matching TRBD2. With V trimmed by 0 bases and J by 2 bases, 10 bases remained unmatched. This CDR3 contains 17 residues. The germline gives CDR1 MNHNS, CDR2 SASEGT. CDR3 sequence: CASSEARLATTTYEQYF. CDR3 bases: TGTGCCAGCAGTGAAGCCCGACTAGCAACTACGACCTACGAGCAGTACTTC.

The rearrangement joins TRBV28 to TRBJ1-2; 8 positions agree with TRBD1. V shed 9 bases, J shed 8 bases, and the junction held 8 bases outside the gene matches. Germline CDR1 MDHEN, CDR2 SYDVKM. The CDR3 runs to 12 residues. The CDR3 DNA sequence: TGTGCCAGTACACAGGGGGAAAGAGGCTACACCTTC. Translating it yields CASTQGERGYTF.